The rows below give T cell receptor beta chains drawn from one sample of a study of blood T cell repertoires in COVID-19. The table came from immunoSEQ multiplex PCR; TCRdb's copy has only in-frame clones and leaves some out. Among about 140,000 clones, around 84% were seen once, and the ten largest hold around 9%. Sequencing was done on a sample of peripheral blood. These receptors were taken from a man under 40 with COVID-19, enrolled during active disease. Both conserved end residues are part of each CDR3. A D gene is named only where the DNA matches it firmly. Some rows mark clone size as missing; the rest say once, few, many or name a class of expanded clone.

V gene	clone size	D gene	J gene	CDR3 protein	CDR3 DNA
TRBV28	.	.	TRBJ2-6	CASSFIGGRANVLTF	TGTGCCAGCAGTTTTATCGGGGGTAGGGCCAACGTCCTGACTTTC
TRBV4-3	.	TRBD1	TRBJ1-2	CASSPGGPNYGYTF	TGCGCCAGCAGCCCAGGGGGTCCTAACTATGGCTACACCTTC
TRBV3-1/TRBV3-2	.	TRBD1	TRBJ2-7	CASSQVAGQVAYEQYF	TGTGCCAGCAGCCAAGTTGCCGGACAGGTCGCCTACGAGCAGTACTTC
TRBV7-6	once	.	TRBJ2-7	CASSLESPYEQYF	TGTGCCAGCAGCTTAGAAAGCCCCTACGAGCAGTACTTC
TRBV3-1/TRBV3-2	.	.	TRBJ2-4	CASSQAGEKNIQYF	TGTGCCAGCAGCCAAGCAGGGGAGAAAAACATTCAGTACTTC
TRBV5-5	.	TRBD2	TRBJ2-1	CASIKTGTSGRNEQFF	TGTGCCAGCATTAAAACCGGGACTAGCGGGAGAAATGAGCAGTTCTTC
TRBV6-5	.	TRBD1	TRBJ1-1	CASSIGTVEAFF	TGTGCCAGCAGTATAGGGACAGTGGAAGCTTTCTTT
TRBV6-5	.	.	TRBJ2-1	CASSYRPGSSYNEQFF	TGTGCCAGCAGTTACCGACCCGGGAGCAGCTACAATGAGCAGTTCTTC
TRBV19	.	.	TRBJ2-2	CASSMAWGTRVSVTGELFF	TGTGCCAGTAGTATGGCCTGGGGGACAAGGGTGTCTGTGACCGGGGAGCTGTTTTTT
TRBV28	.	.	TRBJ1-1	CASRTQGRREAFF	TGTGCCAGCAGAACACAGGGTCGACGGGAAGCTTTCTTT
TRBV30	once	.	TRBJ1-5	CAWNSRVQPQHF	TGTGCCTGGAACTCCCGTGTTCAGCCCCAGCATTTT
TRBV21-1	.	.	TRBJ1-2	CASGETGTDYGYTF	TGTGCCAGCGGCGAGACAGGGACGGACTATGGCTACACCTTC
TRBV2	.	.	TRBJ1-5	CASSDSYNQPQHF	TGTGCCAGCAGTGACAGTTACAATCAGCCCCAGCATTTT
TRBV5-4	.	TRBD2	TRBJ2-3	CASSASSGSTDTQYF	TGTGCCAGCAGCGCCTCTAGCGGGAGCACAGATACGCAGTATTTT
TRBV19	.	.	TRBJ1-1	CASTREGRGKSFF	TGTGCCAGTACAAGAGAGGGCAGGGGCAAGTCTTTCTTT
TRBV4-1	.	TRBD2	TRBJ2-1	CASSHSGLAVNEQFF	TGCGCCAGCAGCCATTCGGGACTAGCGGTCAATGAGCAGTTCTTC
TRBV7-3	.	.	TRBJ2-1	CASSPSPRREQFF	TGTGCCAGCAGCCCCTCCCCGAGAAGAGAGCAGTTCTTC
TRBV19	.	TRBD2	TRBJ2-2	CASSLSGGSRNTGELFF	TGTGCCAGTAGTCTCTCGGGGGGGTCAAGAAACACCGGGGAGCTGTTTTTT
TRBV6-5	.	.	TRBJ2-7	CASSPGTSTYEQYF	TGTGCCAGCAGTCCCGGGACTTCCACCTACGAGCAGTACTTC
TRBV18	.	.	TRBJ1-5	CASSLDSSNQPQHF	TGTGCCAGCTCACTGGACAGTTCAAATCAGCCCCAGCATTTT
TRBV11-2	once	.	TRBJ1-6	CASRRQTENSPLHF	TGTGCCAGCAGAAGGCAGACAGAAAATTCACCCCTCCACTTT
TRBV5-1	.	.	TRBJ2-7	CASSFTGDNPYEQYF	TGCGCCAGCAGCTTCACCGGGGACAACCCCTACGAGCAGTACTTC
TRBV6-5	.	TRBD2	TRBJ2-7	CASSRLAESSYEQYF	TGTGCCAGCAGTCGACTAGCGGAGAGCTCCTACGAGCAGTACTTC
TRBV6-6	.	.	TRBJ1-5	CASRTGRQPQHF	TGTGCCAGCAGAACAGGGAGACAGCCCCAGCATTTT
TRBV10-2	.	.	TRBJ2-2	CASSDTGTGELFF	TGCGCCAGCAGTGATACAGGCACCGGGGAGCTGTTTTTT
TRBV18	.	.	TRBJ2-7	CASSPRAGKNEQYF	TGTGCCAGCTCACCACGGGCCGGGAAGAACGAGCAGTACTTC
TRBV9	.	.	TRBJ1-1	CASSVGGANTEAFF	TGTGCCAGCAGCGTAGGAGGAGCGAACACTGAAGCTTTCTTT
TRBV10-3	.	.	TRBJ2-2	CAISERGSGTGELFF	TGTGCCATCAGTGAACGAGGGAGTGGTACCGGGGAGCTGTTTTTT
TRBV5-6	.	.	TRBJ2-5	CASSDEGRSIVQETQYF	TGTGCCAGCAGCGACGAAGGGAGGTCGATTGTCCAAGAGACCCAGTACTTC
TRBV9	few	TRBD1	TRBJ1-1	CASSPSGQPNTEAFF	TGTGCCAGCAGCCCTTCGGGACAGCCGAACACTGAAGCTTTCTTT
TRBV10-1	.	.	TRBJ2-1	CASSETSSNEQFF	TGCGCCAGCAGTGAGACTAGTTCCAATGAGCAGTTCTTC
TRBV10-3	few	.	TRBJ1-1	CAISDRGGTEAFF	TGTGCCATCAGTGATAGGGGTGGAACTGAAGCTTTCTTT
TRBV4-3	.	.	TRBJ1-4	CASSREAREKLFF	TGCGCCAGCAGCCGAGAAGCGAGGGAAAAACTGTTTTTT
TRBV11-3	.	.	TRBJ2-2	CASSPGSMGELFF	TGTGCCAGCAGCCCCGGTTCGATGGGGGAGCTGTTTTTT
TRBV20-1	.	.	TRBJ2-7	CSAALAHEQYF	TGCAGTGCAGCCCTAGCTCACGAGCAGTACTTC
TRBV11-1	.	.	TRBJ2-7	CASSFRDSHEQYF	TGTGCCAGCAGCTTCAGGGATAGCCACGAGCAGTACTTC
TRBV11-2	.	.	TRBJ1-5	CASSLGDSNQPQHF	TGTGCCAGCAGCTTAGGAGATAGCAATCAGCCCCAGCATTTT
TRBV7-9	.	TRBD2	TRBJ2-1	CASSSTVQREARPYNEQFF	TGTGCCAGCAGCTCCACGGTCCAGCGGGAGGCCCGCCCTTACAATGAGCAGTTCTTC
TRBV30	.	.	TRBJ1-5	CAWSGTGQPQHF	TGTGCCTGGAGTGGCACAGGTCAGCCCCAGCATTTT
TRBV6-5	.	TRBD2	TRBJ2-1	CASSYRLAGSNEQFF	TGTGCCAGCAGTTACCGACTAGCGGGAAGCAATGAGCAGTTCTTC
TRBV2	once	TRBD2	TRBJ2-7	CASSGTSGGYEQYF	TGTGCCAGCAGTGGGACTAGCGGGGGCTACGAGCAGTACTTC
TRBV2	.	TRBD1	TRBJ2-1	CASSRTGASEDEQFF	TGTGCCAGCAGTAGGACAGGGGCCAGCGAGGATGAGCAGTTCTTC
TRBV2	.	.	TRBJ2-3	CASSGVARNTQYF	TGTGCCAGCAGTGGCGTCGCCCGTAATACGCAGTATTTT
TRBV19	.	.	TRBJ1-2	CASSMEVVNYGYTF	TGTGCCAGTAGTATGGAGGTAGTTAACTATGGCTACACCTTC
TRBV6-5	.	.	TRBJ2-1	CASRLVFNEQFF	TGTGCCAGCAGACTAGTTTTCAATGAGCAGTTCTTC
TRBV12-3/TRBV12-4	.	.	TRBJ1-1	CASSLTHTEAFF	TGTGCCAGCAGCCTTACACACACTGAAGCTTTCTTT
TRBV18	.	TRBD1	TRBJ1-5	CASSLGGGLNQPQHF	TGTGCCAGCTCACTAGGGGGCGGCCTCAATCAGCCCCAGCATTTT
TRBV6-6	.	.	TRBJ2-7	CASSYFGSEEQYF	TGTGCCAGCAGTTACTTCGGGTCTGAGGAGCAGTACTTC
TRBV6-5	.	TRBD2	TRBJ2-7	CASSRGGWNEQYF	TGTGCCAGCTCGCGGGGGGGTTGGAACGAGCAGTACTTC
TRBV6-5	.	.	TRBJ1-3	CASSYSRGAAGNTIYF	TGTGCCAGCAGTTACTCCCGGGGGGCTGCTGGAAACACCATATATTTT
TRBV6-1	.	TRBD1	TRBJ2-4	CASSGVGGQGRNIQYF	TGTGCCAGCAGTGGGGTGGGCGGACAGGGTAGGAACATTCAGTACTTC
TRBV10-1	.	.	TRBJ2-7	CASSREKGEQYF	TGCGCCAGCAGCAGGGAAAAAGGCGAGCAGTACTTC
TRBV18	.	.	TRBJ1-4	CASSSGATNEKLFF	TGTGCCAGCTCGTCGGGGGCAACTAATGAAAAACTGTTTTTT
TRBV4-2	.	.	TRBJ1-2	CASSQEGGPRQGYGYTF	TGTGCCAGCAGCCAAGAGGGAGGTCCGAGGCAAGGCTATGGCTACACCTTC
TRBV4-3	.	TRBD2	TRBJ2-2	CASSQEGGLAVNTGELFF	TGCGCCAGCAGCCAAGAGGGTGGACTAGCGGTGAACACCGGGGAGCTGTTTTTT
TRBV7-9	few	TRBD1	TRBJ1-2	CASSLAGDRVGYTF	TGTGCCAGCAGCTTAGCGGGGGACAGGGTGGGCTACACCTTC
TRBV6-1	.	.	TRBJ2-1	CASSEALVVYPYNEQFF	TGTGCCAGCAGTGAAGCGCTAGTAGTTTACCCCTACAATGAGCAGTTCTTC
TRBV9	.	TRBD1	TRBJ1-6	CASSAPGQGESSPLHF	TGTGCCAGCAGCGCACCAGGGCAGGGGGAAAGTTCACCCCTCCACTTT
TRBV19	.	TRBD1	TRBJ2-5	CASSIHWTGEDQETQYF	TGTGCCAGTAGTATCCACTGGACAGGGGAAGATCAAGAGACCCAGTACTTC
TRBV28	few	TRBD1	TRBJ2-7	CASKQRQGTYEQYF	TGTGCCAGTAAACAAAGACAGGGCACCTACGAGCAGTACTTC